The clone carrying this TCR beta chain came up a few times. Its antigen remains unknown. The data are from a study of beta chain features in type 1 diabetes. Findings and caveats of the study: Cells with high TCR expression could be over-represented by cDNA sequencing.

Each population that was sorted was more than 98% pure. The sequenced template was cDNA made from the entire isolated RNA. Some clones are missing from TCRdb's copy, which holds only in-frame ones; the method was immunoSEQ multiplex PCR. Of tens of thousands of clones listed, approximately 62% are singletons. This CDR3 has 12 amino acids. Deletions cut 1 base from V and 3 bases from J, with 2 bases between. Germline CDR1 is SGHNT and CDR2 is YYREEE (reference sequence). The chain carries TRBV5-4 and TRBJ2-1; D is undetermined. The sequenced sample consisted of Tregs from blood. This TCR derives from a woman between 18 and 30 years old in good health. The CDR3: CASSLLYNEQFF. CDR3 DNA: TGTGCCAGCAGCTTGCTCTACAATGAGCAGTTCTTC.